This entry is about one TCR beta chain. The antigen is undetermined. This record belongs to a study of T cell responses to AZD1222 COVID-19 vaccine. Study-wide results and caveats: Clonal diversity was possibly underestimated, and the donors were mostly white British, with more females.

This CDR3 spans 14 amino acids. V lost 7 bases, J lost 2 bases, and 17 bases lay in between. Germline assignment: CDR1 SQVTM and CDR2 ANQGSEA. Sequenced by immunoSEQ multiplex PCR; TCRdb stores in-frame clones only, minus some. The sample includes about 100,000 clones, around 90% of them seen just once. The chain combines TRBV29-1 with TRBJ2-5, with a possible D match to TRBD2 (6 bases). This material consisted of peripheral blood, taken on day 0 of AZD1222 vaccination. The clonotype was recovered from an adult in good health. CDR3 protein: CSAGRAGRQETQYF. CDR3 nucleotide sequence: TGCAGCGCGGGTAGGGCAGGGAGGCAAGAGACCCAGTACTTC.